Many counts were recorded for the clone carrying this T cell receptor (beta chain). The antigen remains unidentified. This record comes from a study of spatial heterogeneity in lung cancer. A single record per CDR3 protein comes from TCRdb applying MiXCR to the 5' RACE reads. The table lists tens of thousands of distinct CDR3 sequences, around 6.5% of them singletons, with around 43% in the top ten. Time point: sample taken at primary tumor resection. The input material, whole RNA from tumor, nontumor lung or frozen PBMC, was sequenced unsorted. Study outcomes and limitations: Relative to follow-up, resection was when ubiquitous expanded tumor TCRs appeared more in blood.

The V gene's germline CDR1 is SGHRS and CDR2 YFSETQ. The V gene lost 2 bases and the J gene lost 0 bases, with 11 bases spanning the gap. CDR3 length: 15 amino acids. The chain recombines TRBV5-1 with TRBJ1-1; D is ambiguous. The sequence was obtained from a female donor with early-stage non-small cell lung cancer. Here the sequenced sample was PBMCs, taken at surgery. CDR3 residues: CASSFEVGVNTEAFF. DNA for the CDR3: TGCGCCAGCAGCTTCGAAGTGGGAGTGAACACTGAAGCTTTCTTT.